The sequence of this TCR beta chain was determined in a study of memory CD4+ T cells and cytomegalovirus serostatus. Study at large: Of the healthy Belgian adults, 9 or 10 were CMV seropositive and around 22 seronegative. The study, taken as a whole, reports: Repertoires predicted CMV serostatus with median bootstrapped AUC of approximately 0.95. CD4+ memory repertoires contained about 40% of the roughly 150 reported CMV TCRbeta sequences.

Single viable CD3+CD4+CD8-CD45RO+ cells were sorted as the memory CD4+ T cells. Serostatus was set by detecting CMV pp150, pp28, p38, p52 IgG. The germline V gene has CDR1 SGHAT and CDR2 FQNNGV. The V end lost 2 bases, the J end lost 5 bases, and 5 bases lay between the germline ends. The CDR3 loop spans 12 amino acids. Profiling relied on immunoSEQ multiplex PCR, and the TCRdb table lists in-frame clones only, not all of them. This table has some 44,000 clones, 76% appearing once. Comments on this clone: Its antigen is undetermined.

The sequence derives from an adult in good health and CMV-seronegative. The sequencing sample was made of memory CD4+ T cells from blood. The rearrangement joins TRBV11-2 to TRBJ2-3; D is unclear. The CDR3 nucleotides read TGTGCCAGCAGCTTATTTTTAGATACGCAGTATTTT. This gives the protein CASSLFLDTQYF.